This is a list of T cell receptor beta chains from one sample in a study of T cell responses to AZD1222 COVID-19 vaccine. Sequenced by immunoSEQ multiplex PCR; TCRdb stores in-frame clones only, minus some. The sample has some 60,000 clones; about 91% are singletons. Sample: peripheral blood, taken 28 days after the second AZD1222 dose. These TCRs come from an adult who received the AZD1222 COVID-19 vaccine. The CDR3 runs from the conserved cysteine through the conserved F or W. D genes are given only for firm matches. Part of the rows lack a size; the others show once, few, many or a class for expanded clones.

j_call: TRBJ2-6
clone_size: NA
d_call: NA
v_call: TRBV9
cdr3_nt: TGTGCCAGCAGCGTAGGAGGGGAGGGGGCCAACGTCCTGACTTTC
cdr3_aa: CASSVGGEGANVLTF

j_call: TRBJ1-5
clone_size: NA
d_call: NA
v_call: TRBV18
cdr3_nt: TGTGCCAGCTCTCCGCCGAGCCAAGGTGGGAATCAGCCCCAGCATTTT
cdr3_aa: CASSPPSQGGNQPQHF

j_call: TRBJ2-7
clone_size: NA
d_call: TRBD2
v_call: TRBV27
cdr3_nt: TGTGCCAGCAGTCCCCGTGTAGCGGGAGGCGACGAGCAGTACTTC
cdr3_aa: CASSPRVAGGDEQYF

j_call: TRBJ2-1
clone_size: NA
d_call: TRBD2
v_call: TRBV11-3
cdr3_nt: TGTGCCAGCAGCTTAGATGGGACTAGCGAAGAAGAGCAGTTCTTC
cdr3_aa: CASSLDGTSEEEQFF

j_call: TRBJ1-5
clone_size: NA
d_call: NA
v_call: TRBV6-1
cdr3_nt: TGTGCCAGCAGTGAATCGCAGGTATCGGGACAGCCCCAGCATTTT
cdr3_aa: CASSESQVSGQPQHF

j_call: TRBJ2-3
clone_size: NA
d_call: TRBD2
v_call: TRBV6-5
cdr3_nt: TGTGCCAGCAGTTACCGGGCTAGCGGTCGCACAGATACGCAGTATTTT
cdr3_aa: CASSYRASGRTDTQYF

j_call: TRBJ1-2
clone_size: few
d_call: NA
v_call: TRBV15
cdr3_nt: TGTGCCACCAGCCAAGACAGAAACTATGGCTACACCTTC
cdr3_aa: CATSQDRNYGYTF

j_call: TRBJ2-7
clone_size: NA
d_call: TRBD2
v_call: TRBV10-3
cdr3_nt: TGTGCCATCAGTGAGTCTAAGCGGGGGCTCGAGCAGTACTTC
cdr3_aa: CAISESKRGLEQYF

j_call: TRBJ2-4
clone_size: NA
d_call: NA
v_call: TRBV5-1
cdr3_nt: TGCGCCAGCAGCTTGGAGGCATCCGGCATCGCCAAAAACATTCAGTACTTC
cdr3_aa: CASSLEASGIAKNIQYF

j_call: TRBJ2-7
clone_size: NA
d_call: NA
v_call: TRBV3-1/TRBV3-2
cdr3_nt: TGTGCCAGCAGCCAAGATCCAGGAATAGCGGACACAACCTACGAGCAGTACTTC
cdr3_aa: CASSQDPGIADTTYEQYF

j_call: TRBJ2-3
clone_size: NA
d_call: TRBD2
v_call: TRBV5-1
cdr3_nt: TGCGCCAGCAGCTTGGTACCGGGACTAGCGGGGAAAGATACGCAGTATTTT
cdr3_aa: CASSLVPGLAGKDTQYF

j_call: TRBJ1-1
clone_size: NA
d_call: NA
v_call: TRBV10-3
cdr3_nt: TGTGCCATCAGCGTCGGGCTCACTGAAGCTTTCTTT
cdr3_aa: CAISVGLTEAFF

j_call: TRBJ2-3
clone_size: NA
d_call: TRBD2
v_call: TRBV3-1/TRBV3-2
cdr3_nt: TGTGCCAGCAGCGCGGGAGCGGGGGGGCCCACGACAGATACGCAGTATTTT
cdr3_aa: CASSAGAGGPTTDTQYF

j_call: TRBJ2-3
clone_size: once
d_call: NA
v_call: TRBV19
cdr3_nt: TGTGCCACCTGGGACATCGGGTTTACGCAGTATTTT
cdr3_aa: CATWDIGFTQYF

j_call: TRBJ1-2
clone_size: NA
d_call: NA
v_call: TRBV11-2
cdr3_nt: TGTGCCAGCAGCTTAGCAGGTCAGAATACCTTC
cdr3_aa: CASSLAGQNTF

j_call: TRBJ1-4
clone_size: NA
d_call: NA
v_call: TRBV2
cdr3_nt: TGTGCCAGCAGTGTATCTAGGAAAAGTCTGTTTTTT
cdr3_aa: CASSVSRKSLFF

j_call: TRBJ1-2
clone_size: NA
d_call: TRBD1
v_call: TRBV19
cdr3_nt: TGTGCCAGTAGTATCACGACAGGGGTTAACTATGGCTACACCTTC
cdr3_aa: CASSITTGVNYGYTF

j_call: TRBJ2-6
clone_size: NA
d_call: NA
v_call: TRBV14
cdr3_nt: TGTGCCAGCAGCCAAATATACAGGGATGGGGCCAACGTCCTGACTTTC
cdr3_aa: CASSQIYRDGANVLTF

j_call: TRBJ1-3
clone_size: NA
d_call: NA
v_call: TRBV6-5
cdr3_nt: TGTGCCAGCAAGCCATACTCTGGAAACACCATATATTTT
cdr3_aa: CASKPYSGNTIYF

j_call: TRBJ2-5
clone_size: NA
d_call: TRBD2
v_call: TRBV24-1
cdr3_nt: TGTGCCACCAGTGATACGACTAGCGGGAGGGCCCGAGAGACCCAGTACTTC
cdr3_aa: CATSDTTSGRARETQYF

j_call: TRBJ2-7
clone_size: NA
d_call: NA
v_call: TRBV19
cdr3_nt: TGTGCCAGTAGTAGACTAGGGGGATCGGGGGAGCAGTACTTC
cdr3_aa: CASSRLGGSGEQYF

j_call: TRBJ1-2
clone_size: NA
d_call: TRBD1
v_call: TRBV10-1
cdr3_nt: TGCGCCAGCAGTCCCGGGACAGGGGTCCCTAACTATGGCTACACCTTC
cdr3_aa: CASSPGTGVPNYGYTF

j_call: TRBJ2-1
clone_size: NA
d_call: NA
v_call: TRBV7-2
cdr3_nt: TGTGCCAGCAGCCCCGACCCGGGACAAACCAATGAGCAGTTCTTC
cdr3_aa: CASSPDPGQTNEQFF

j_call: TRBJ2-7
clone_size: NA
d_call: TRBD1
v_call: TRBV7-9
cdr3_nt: TGTGCCAGCAGCTCGACAGGGGGAACGTACGAGCAGTACTTC
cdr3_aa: CASSSTGGTYEQYF

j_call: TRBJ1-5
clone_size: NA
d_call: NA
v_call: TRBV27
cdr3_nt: TGTGCCAGCAGGTCAAGGACAGCTCCGTATAGCAATCAGCCCCAGCATTTT
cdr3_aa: CASRSRTAPYSNQPQHF

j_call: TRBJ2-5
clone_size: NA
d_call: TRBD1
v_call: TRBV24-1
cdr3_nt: TGTGCCACCAGTGACACCCGGACAGGGAAGGAGACCCAGTACTTC
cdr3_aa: CATSDTRTGKETQYF

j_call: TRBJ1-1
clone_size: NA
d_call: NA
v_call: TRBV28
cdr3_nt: TGTGCCAGCAGTTTCATAGGGGGGACTGAAGCTTTCTTT
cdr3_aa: CASSFIGGTEAFF

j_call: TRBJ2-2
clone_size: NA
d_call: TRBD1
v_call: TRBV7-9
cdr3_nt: TGTGCCAGCAGCCTCCGAGGGACAGGGGGCACCGGGGAGCTGTTTTTT
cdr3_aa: CASSLRGTGGTGELFF

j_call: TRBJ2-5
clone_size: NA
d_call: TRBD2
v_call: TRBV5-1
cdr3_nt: TGCGCCAGCAGCTTCCCGACTAGCCCAGAGACCCAGTACTTC
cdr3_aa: CASSFPTSPETQYF

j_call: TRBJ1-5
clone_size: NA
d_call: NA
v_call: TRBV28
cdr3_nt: TGTGCCAGCAGTGGCTATAGCAATCAGCCCCAGCATTTT
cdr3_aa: CASSGYSNQPQHF

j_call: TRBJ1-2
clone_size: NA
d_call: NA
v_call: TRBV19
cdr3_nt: TGTGCCAGTAGCTCCTCCCGAAGGGGAATTAACTATGGCTACACCTTC
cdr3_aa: CASSSSRRGINYGYTF

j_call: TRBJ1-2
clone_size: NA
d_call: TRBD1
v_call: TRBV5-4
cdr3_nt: TGTGCCAGCAGTTGGACAGGGAGCGATGGCTACACCTTC
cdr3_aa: CASSWTGSDGYTF

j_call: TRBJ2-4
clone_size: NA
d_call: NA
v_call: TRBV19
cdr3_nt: TGTGCCAGTAGTCTCCGGACAGAGCTGGCCAAAAACATTCAGTACTTC
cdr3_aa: CASSLRTELAKNIQYF

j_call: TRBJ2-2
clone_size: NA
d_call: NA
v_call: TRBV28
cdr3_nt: TGTGCCACCTCGAACCCGGGACGGATGTTCGCGAACACCGGGGAGCTGTTTTTT
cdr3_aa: CATSNPGRMFANTGELFF

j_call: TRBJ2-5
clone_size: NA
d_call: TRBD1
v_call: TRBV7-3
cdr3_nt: TGTGCCAGCAGCTTGGGTTCCAGGGGGCAAGAGACCCAGTACTTC
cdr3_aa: CASSLGSRGQETQYF

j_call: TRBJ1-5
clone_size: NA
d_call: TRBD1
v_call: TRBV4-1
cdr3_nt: TGCGCCAGCAGCTGGACAGGGTACAATCAGCCCCAGCATTTT
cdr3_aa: CASSWTGYNQPQHF

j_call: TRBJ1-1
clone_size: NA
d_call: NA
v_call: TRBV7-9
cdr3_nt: TGTGCCAGCAGCCCGGGCCTCGGGGGTACTGAAGCTTTCTTT
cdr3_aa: CASSPGLGGTEAFF

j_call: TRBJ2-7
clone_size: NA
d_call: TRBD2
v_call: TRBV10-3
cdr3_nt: TGTGCCATCAGCTGGACTAGCGGGACCTACGAGCAGTACTTC
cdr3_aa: CAISWTSGTYEQYF

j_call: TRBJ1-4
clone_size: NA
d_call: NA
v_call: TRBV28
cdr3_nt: TGTGCCAGCAGTTTTGGCCGGGACGTAACTCGTGGTGAAAAACTGTTTTTT
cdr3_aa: CASSFGRDVTRGEKLFF

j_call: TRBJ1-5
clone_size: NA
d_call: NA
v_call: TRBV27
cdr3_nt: TGTGCCAGCAGTTTTTCAGGTGTTAATAGCAATCAGCCCCAGCATTTT
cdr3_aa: CASSFSGVNSNQPQHF

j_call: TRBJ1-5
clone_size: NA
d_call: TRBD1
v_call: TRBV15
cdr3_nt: TGTGCCACCAGCAGAGAGGAAGGGGGCGATCAGCCCCAGCATTTT
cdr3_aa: CATSREEGGDQPQHF

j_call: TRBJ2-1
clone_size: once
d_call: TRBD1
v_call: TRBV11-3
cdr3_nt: TGTGCCAGCAGCTTAGGCCGGGACAGGAGACTCAGCGAGCAGTTCTTC
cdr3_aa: CASSLGRDRRLSEQFF

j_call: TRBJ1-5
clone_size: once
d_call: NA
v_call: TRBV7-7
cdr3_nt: TGTGCTAGCAGCGCCGGTAGACGGCATAGCAATCAGCCCCAGCATTTT
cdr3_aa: CASSAGRRHSNQPQHF

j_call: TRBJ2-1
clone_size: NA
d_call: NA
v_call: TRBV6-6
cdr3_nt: TGTGCCAGCCGCTCCCGGAGCAGGGCTTACAATGAGCAGTTCTTC
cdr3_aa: CASRSRSRAYNEQFF

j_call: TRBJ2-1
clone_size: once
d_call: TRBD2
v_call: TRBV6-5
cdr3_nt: TGTGCCAGCAGTTACTTAGCGGGAGGGAACAATGAGCAGTTCTTC
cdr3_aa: CASSYLAGGNNEQFF

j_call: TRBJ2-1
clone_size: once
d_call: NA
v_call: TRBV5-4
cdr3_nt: TGTGCCAGCAGCTTAGGCACGAACAATGAGCAGTTCTTC
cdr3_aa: CASSLGTNNEQFF

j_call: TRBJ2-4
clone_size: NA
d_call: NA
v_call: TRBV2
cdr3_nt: TGTGCCAGCAGTGTCCGACAGTACGGCATTCAGTACTTC
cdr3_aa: CASSVRQYGIQYF

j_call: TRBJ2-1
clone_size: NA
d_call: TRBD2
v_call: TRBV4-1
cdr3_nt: TGCGCCAGCAGCCAACGGACTAGCGGGGGACACAATGAGCAGTTCTTC
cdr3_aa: CASSQRTSGGHNEQFF

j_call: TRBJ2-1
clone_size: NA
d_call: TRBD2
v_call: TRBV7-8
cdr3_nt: TGTGCCAGCAGCTTGTTAGCGGGAGTAACCTACAATGAGCAGTTCTTC
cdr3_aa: CASSLLAGVTYNEQFF

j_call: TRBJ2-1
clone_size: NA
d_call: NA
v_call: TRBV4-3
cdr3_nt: TGCGCCAGCAGCCAAGATCGGGGGACCGAGCAGTTCTTC
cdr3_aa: CASSQDRGTEQFF

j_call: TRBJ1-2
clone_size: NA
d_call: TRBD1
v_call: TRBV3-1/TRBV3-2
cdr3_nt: TGTGCCAGCAGCCAAGGGGCGACAGGGGGCCACACCTTC
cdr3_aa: CASSQGATGGHTF

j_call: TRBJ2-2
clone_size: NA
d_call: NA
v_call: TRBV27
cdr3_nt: TGTGCCAGCAGTCTCCTGACAGGGAACACCGGGGAGCTGTTTTTT
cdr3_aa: CASSLLTGNTGELFF

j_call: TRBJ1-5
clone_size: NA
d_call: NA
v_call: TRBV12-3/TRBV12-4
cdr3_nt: TGTGCCAGCTTAGCCAGATACAATCAGCCCCAGCATTTT
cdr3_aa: CASLARYNQPQHF